This T cell receptor beta chain was found in a study of T cell responses to AZD1222 COVID-19 vaccine (dated by TCRdb to the early 2020s). Some background on the complete study: AZD1222 recipients whose second dose came at about 4 weeks and those whose second dose came at about 12 weeks were combined into one group, since spike-specific TCR depth and breadth did not differ between the two schedules. A total of roughly 240 trial participants underwent TCR sequencing, of whom some 210 received two doses of AZD1222 and about 25 received two doses of the MenACWY control vaccine. Trial participants were enrolled by age into subgroups of 18-55, 56-69 and 70-plus years, and around 150, 28 and 57 TCR-sequenced participants, respectively, were included in these subgroups.

What the research found in general, with its limitations: No day 14 peak-response samples were available, so repertoires were characterized only after the peak T cell response. After two AZD1222 doses, spike-specific TCR breadth and depth were significantly higher than at day 0 and than in MenACWY recipients. CD4 TCRs associated with the vaccine covered the entire spike protein, and the dominant responses were in regions 160-218 and 743-854. Participants were mostly white British, with more females than males. The authors suggested clonal diversity may have been underestimated. Epitopes outside the regions mutated in the B.1.351 and B.1.1.7 variants were reportedly recognized by nearly half of the unique spike-specific TCRs. Only five to seven AZD1222 recipients were SARS-CoV-2 seropositive at baseline, limiting conclusions about previously exposed vaccinees. The 56-69-year group was small, and its depth increase did not reach significance, likely because of low power.

In regard to this clone: This clone's antigen is unknown. Base qualities are not provided; no much larger clone lies one nucleotide away.

The time point label of this sample denotes: baseline before first vaccination. Vaccinee samples were obtained from the UK trials COV001 and COV002, which included a single-blind randomized controlled phase 2/3 trial of AZD1222 (ChAdOx1 nCoV-19) in healthy adults. Trial participant PBMC samples were collected at day 0 and day 28 after the second dose for TCRbeta chain sequencing. The CDR3 regions of human TCRbeta chains were subjected to immunosequencing. As for the authors' bioinformatics: TCRs in the repertoires were matched against a reference library of SARS-CoV-2-specific TCRs that had been generated with the MIRA antigen-specificity platform. Breadth was defined as the fraction of unique TCRs that were SARS-CoV-2-associated, and depth was defined as the fraction of total T cells that were SARS-CoV-2-associated. Using the MIRA data, each spike-specific TCR was mapped to the spike region that the TCR reacts to and placed in a CD4 or CD8 class. Log10-transformed breadth and depth values were compared by one-way ANOVA with Sidak's multiple comparisons tests. The table was pulled from immuneACCESS by TCRdb, which kept in-frame rearrangements only. Such tables lose some clones; where checked, under half of the loss comes from unresolved V genes, and the rest has no known cause. V, J and clone size are taken as reported in that table, and D and trimming were inferred from the DNA itself. The table for this sample lists over 100,000 clones; around 90% of them were counted only once. The leading ten clones occupy roughly 8.4% of the sample.

Measured from the cysteine to the phenylalanine, the CDR3 is 11 residues long. The kept DNA is CDR3 alone, 33 bases in frame from the first base. V loses 7 bases of germline sequence and J loses 12 bases, and the interval between the two ends is 10 bases. The germline V gene (reference sequence) provides CDR1 MNHEY and CDR2 SMNVEV. This TCR was sampled from an adult in good health. The sequence joins TRBV27 to TRBJ1-6, with no D gene named confidently. The input for sequencing was peripheral blood, taken on day 0 of AZD1222 vaccination. The bases are TGTGCCAGCAAATCCGTCGGACCCCTCCACTTT. Its protein product is CASKSVGPLHF.